What follows describes a single T cell receptor (beta chain). Its antigen is as yet unknown. The PCR employed 60 Vbeta primers together with 13 Jbeta primers. TCRdb's copy holds only in-frame clones and misses some; the assay was immunoSEQ multiplex PCR. Here the sample spans some 150,000 clones, 81% being singletons. V shed 3 bases and J shed 0 bases, with 15 bases lying between them. CDR1 and CDR2 from the germline V gene are MNHNS and SASEGT. The CDR3 runs 16 residues. Regarding donors, all were healthy bone marrow donors. This record belongs to a study of cytomegalovirus exposure and HLA in healthy donors. Study details: Across 350 to 500 genotyped donors, roughly 80% landed in the Caucasian-associated ancestry cluster.

The study, taken as a whole, reports: Owing to their indistinguishability, certain V segments, notably TRBV6-2 and TRBV6-3, were excluded.

The V and J genes are TRBV6-1 and TRBJ2-7; D not resolved. The sample consisted of PBMCs. This clonotype was sampled from a woman in her late teens or twenties in good health and CMV-seropositive. CDR3 in amino acids: CASSEIRGWSSYEQYF. The CDR3 DNA is TGTGCCAGCAGTGAGATAAGAGGTTGGAGCTCCTACGAGCAGTACTTC.